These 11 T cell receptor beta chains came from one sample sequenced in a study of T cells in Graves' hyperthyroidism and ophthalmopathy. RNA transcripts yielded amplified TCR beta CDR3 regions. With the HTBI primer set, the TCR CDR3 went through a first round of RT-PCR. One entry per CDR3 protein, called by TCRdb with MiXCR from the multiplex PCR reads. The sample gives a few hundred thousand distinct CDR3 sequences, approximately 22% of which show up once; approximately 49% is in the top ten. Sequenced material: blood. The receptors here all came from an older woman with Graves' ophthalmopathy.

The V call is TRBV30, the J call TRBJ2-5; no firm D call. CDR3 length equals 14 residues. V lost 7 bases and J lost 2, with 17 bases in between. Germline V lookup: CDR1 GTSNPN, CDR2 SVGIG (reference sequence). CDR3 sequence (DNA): TGTGCCTTTAGGGTAATGTGGGGACAAGAGACCCAGTACTTC. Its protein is CAFRVMWGQETQYF.

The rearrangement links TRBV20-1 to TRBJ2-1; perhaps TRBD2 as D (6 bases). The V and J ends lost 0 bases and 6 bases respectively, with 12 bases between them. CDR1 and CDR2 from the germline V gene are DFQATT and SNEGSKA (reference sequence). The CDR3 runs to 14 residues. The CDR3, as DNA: TGCAGTGCTAGAGACCTAGCGAGGGTCAATGAGCAGTTCTTC. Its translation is CSARDLARVNEQFF.

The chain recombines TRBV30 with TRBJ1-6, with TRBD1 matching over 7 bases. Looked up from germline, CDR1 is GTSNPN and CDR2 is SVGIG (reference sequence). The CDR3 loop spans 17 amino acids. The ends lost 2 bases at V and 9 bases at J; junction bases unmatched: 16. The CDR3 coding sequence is TGTGCCTGGAGTTCGACAGGGATGGGGATGGGTAGTTCACCCCTCCACTTT. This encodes CAWSSTGMGMGSSPLHF.

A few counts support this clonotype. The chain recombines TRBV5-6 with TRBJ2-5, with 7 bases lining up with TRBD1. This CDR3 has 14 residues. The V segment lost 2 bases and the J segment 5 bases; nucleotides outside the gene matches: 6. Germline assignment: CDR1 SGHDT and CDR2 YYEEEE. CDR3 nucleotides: TGTGCCAGCAGCTTTGACAGGGTTAGGGAGACCCAGTACTTC. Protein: CASSFDRVRETQYF.

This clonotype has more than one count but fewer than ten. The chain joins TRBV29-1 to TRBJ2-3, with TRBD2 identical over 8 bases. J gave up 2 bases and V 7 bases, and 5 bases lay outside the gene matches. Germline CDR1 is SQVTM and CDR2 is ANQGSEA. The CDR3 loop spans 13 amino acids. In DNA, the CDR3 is TGCAGCGCCTCTAGCGGGCCCACAGATACGCAGTATTTT. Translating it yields CSASSGPTDTQYF.

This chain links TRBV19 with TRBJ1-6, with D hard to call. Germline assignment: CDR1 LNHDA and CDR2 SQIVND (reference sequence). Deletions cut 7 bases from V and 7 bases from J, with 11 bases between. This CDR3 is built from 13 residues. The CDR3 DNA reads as TGTGCCAGTACCCCGATCGGGAATTCACCCCTCCACTTT. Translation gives CASTPIGNSPLHF.

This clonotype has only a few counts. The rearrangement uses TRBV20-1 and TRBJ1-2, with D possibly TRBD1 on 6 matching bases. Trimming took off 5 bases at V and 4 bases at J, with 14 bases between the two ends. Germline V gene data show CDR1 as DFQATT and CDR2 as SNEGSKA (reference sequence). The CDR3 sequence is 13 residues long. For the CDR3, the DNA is TGCAGTGCTGTAACAGGGAAGACCTATGGCTACACCTTC. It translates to CSAVTGKTYGYTF.

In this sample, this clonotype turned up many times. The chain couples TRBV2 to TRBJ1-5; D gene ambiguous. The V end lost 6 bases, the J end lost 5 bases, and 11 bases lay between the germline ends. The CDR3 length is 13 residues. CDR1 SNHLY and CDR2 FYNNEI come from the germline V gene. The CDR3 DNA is TGTGCCAGCAGCGCAGACGGGTATCAGCCCCAGCATTTT. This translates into CASSADGYQPQHF.

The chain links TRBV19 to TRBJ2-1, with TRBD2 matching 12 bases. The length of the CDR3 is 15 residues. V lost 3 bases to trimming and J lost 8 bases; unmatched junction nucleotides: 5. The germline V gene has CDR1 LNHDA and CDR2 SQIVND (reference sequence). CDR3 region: CASSISGLAGDEQFF. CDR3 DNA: TGTGCCAGTAGTATCTCGGGACTAGCGGGCGATGAGCAGTTCTTC.

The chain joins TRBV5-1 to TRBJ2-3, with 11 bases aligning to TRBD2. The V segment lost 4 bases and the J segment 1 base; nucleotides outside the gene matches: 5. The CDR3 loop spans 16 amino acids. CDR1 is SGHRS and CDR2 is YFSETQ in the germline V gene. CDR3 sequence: CASSTGLAGRTDTQYF. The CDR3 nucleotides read TGCGCCAGCAGCACTGGACTAGCGGGTCGCACAGATACGCAGTATTTT. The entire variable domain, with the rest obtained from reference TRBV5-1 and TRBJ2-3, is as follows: KAGVTQTPRYLIKTRGQQVTLSCSPISGHRSVSWYQQTPGQGLQFLFEYFSETQRNKGNFPGRFSGRQFSNSRSEMNVSTLELGDSALYLCASSTGLAGRTDTQYFGPGTRLTVL.

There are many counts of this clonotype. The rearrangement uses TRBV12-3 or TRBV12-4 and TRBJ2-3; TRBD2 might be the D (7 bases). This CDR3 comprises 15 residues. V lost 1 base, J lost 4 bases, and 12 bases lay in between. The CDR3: CASSLGGGGADTQYF. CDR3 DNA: TGTGCCAGCAGTTTAGGAGGGGGGGGGGCAGATACGCAGTATTTT.